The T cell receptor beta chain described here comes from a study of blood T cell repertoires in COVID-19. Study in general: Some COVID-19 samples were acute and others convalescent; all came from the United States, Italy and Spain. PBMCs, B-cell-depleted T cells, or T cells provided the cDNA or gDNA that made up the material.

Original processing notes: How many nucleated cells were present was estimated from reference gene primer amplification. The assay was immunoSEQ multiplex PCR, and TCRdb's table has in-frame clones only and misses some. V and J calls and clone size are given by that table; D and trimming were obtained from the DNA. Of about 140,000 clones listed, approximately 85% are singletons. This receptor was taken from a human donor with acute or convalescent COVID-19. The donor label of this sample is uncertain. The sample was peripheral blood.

CDR3 protein: CASSLLPGNTEAFF. DNA of the CDR3: TGTGCCAGCAGTCTACTCCCGGGGAACACTGAAGCTTTCTTT. The V call is TRBV2, the J call TRBJ1-1; unclear D gene. There are 14 residues in the CDR3. Per germline, CDR1 SNHLY and CDR2 FYNNEI. Trimming removed 5 bases at V and 1 base at J, with 11 bases between. The full variable domain, in which reference TRBV2 and TRBJ1-1 provide the parts outside the CDR3, is EPEVTQTPSHQVTQMGQEVILRCVPISNHLYFYWYRQILGQKVEFLVSFYNNEISEKSEIFDDQFSVERPDGSNFTLKIRSTKLEDSAMYFCASSLLPGNTEAFFGQGTRLTVV.